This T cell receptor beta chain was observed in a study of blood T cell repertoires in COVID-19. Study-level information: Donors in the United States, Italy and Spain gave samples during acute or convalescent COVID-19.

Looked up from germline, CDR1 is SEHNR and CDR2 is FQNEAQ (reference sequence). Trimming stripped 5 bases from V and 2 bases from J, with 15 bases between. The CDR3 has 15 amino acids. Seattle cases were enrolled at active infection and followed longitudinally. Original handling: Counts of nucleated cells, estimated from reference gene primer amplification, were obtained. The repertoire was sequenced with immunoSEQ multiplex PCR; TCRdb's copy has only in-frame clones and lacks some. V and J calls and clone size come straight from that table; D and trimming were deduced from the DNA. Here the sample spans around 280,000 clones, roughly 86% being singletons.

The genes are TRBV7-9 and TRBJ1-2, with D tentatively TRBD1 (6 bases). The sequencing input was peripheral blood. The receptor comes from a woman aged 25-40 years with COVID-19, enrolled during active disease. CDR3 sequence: CASSAGTSKNYGYTF. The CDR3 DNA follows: TGTGCCAGCAGCGCCGGGACATCCAAGAACTATGGCTACACCTTC.